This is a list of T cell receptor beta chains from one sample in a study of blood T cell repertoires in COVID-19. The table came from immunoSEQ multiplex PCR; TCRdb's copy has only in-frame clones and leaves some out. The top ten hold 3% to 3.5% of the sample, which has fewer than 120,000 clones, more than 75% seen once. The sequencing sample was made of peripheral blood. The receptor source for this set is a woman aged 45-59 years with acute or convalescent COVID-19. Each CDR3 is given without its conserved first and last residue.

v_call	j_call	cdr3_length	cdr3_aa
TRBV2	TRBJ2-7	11	ASMQGLSYEQY
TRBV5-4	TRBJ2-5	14	ASSKQSGRAGETQY
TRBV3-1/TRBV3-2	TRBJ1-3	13	ASSQEDAGGNTIY
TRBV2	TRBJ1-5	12	ASSETRELQPQH
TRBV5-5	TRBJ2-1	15	ASSLEPRGSSYNEQF
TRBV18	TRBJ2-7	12	ASSRGTGSVEQY
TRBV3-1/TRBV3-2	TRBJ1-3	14	ASSPGIRGDGNTIY
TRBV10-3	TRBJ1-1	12	AISESNRGTEAF
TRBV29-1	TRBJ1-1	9	SVDLDRKAF
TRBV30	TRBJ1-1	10	AWSVNRDKAF